The T cell receptor (beta chain) described here comes from a study of control samples from healthy donors and cancer patients. V was trimmed by 5 bases and J by 2 bases, leaving 10 bases between them. CDR3 size: 14 residues. CDR1 and CDR2 (germline): LNHDA, SQIVND (reference sequence). Generated by immunoSEQ multiplex PCR, the TCRdb table keeps only in-frame clones and is missing some. Of just under 150,000 clones in the sample, about 91% were seen once. Sequences were obtained from blood. This TCR was sampled from a man aged 30-40 years in good health. The chain uses TRBV19 and TRBJ1-5; the D gene is possibly TRBD1 (6 bases). In DNA, the CDR3 is TGTGCCAGTAGTCCAGGGGCTGGCAATCAGCCCCAGCATTTT. This translates into CASSPGAGNQPQHF.